Listed here are 26 T cell receptor beta chains from one sample, sequenced in a study of blood T cell repertoires in COVID-19. This table comes from immunoSEQ multiplex PCR, and its TCRdb copy is limited to in-frame clones, with some not included. The sample contains fewer than 200,000 clones, around three quarters of which appear only once. Sequencing input: PBMCs or T cells enriched from blood (not recorded which). These receptor sequences come from a woman in her seventies in a cohort exposed to, infected with or recovered from COVID-19 (not recorded which).

The chain combines TRBV6-1 with TRBJ1-5; D is ambiguous. V lost 2 bases, J lost 3 bases, and 14 bases lay in between. The CDR3 is made up of 16 amino acids. Germline V gene sequence: CDR1 MNHNS, CDR2 SASEGT. DNA for the CDR3: TGTGCCAGCAGTGAATTTCGTGCGTCGTTCAATCAGCCCCAGCATTTT. Encoded protein: CASSEFRASFNQPQHF.

V and J are TRBV28 and TRBJ2-1; TRBD2 is a possible D gene (6 bases). The V gene's germline CDR1 is MDHEN and CDR2 SYDVKM. The CDR3 runs to 15 residues. The V and J ends lost 6 bases and 3 bases respectively, with 15 bases between them. CDR3 protein: CASSDGRLLYNEQFF. DNA of the CDR3: TGTGCCAGCAGCGACGGGAGACTACTCTACAATGAGCAGTTCTTC.

The J gene is TRBJ2-4, the V gene TRBV7-2, with D possibly TRBD2 on 5 matching bases. The germline gives CDR1 SGHTA, CDR2 FQGNSA. The CDR3 sequence is 17 residues long. Trimming shortened V by 3 bases and J by 2 bases, and 17 bases separated the two germline ends. The CDR3 coding sequence is TGTGCCAGCAGCTTTGGGAGCTCGAGTTTTTCCAAAAACATTCAGTACTTC. Its translation: CASSFGSSSFSKNIQYF.

The J gene is TRBJ2-1, the V gene TRBV10-3, with 7 bases identical to TRBD2. Germline CDR1 reads ENHRY; CDR2 reads SYGVKD. With 7 bases clipped from V and 8 bases from J, the junction kept 11 bases outside the gene matches. This CDR3 has 14 residues. The CDR3 coding sequence is TGTGCCATCACCAAAGGACTAGGTAACGATGAGCAGTTCTTC. It specifies CAITKGLGNDEQFF.

This clone has more than one count but fewer than ten. The rearrangement uses TRBV6-5 and TRBJ2-5; D might be TRBD1 (5 bases). V lost 2 bases to trimming and J lost 9 bases, with 19 bases between them. The CDR3 spans 15 residues. CDR1 MNHEY and CDR2 SVGAGI come from the germline V gene. This CDR3 reads CASSYLQGWSEPQYF. The CDR3 DNA reads TGTGCCAGCAGTTACCTTCAGGGTTGGTCGGAGCCCCAGTACTTC.

The chain employs TRBV18 and TRBJ2-3; 15 bases align to TRBD2. CDR1 KGHSH and CDR2 LQKENI come from the germline V gene. V lost 6 bases to trimming and J lost 3 bases; unmatched junction nucleotides: 7. CDR3 length equals 17 residues. CDR3 DNA: TGTGCCAGCTCCCTGGGACTAGCGGGAGGAGCAACAGATACGCAGTATTTT. Translating it yields CASSLGLAGGATDTQYF. Based on the CDR3 plus reference TRBV18 and TRBJ2-3, the full variable domain is NAGVMQNPRHLVRRRGQEARLRCSPMKGHSHVYWYRQLPEEGLKFMVYLQKENIIDESGMPKERFSAEFPKEGPSILRIQQVVRGDSAAYFCASSLGLAGGATDTQYFGPGTRLTVL.

This sequence joins TRBV5-1 and TRBJ2-2; D may be TRBD1 (7 bases). The V gene's germline CDR1 is SGHRS and CDR2 YFSETQ. Between the trimmed V and J ends, which lost 5 bases and 6 bases, there was a span of 14 bases. CDR3 length: 14 residues. CDR3: CASSSQGGPGELFF. DNA of the CDR3: TGCGCCAGCAGTTCCCAGGGGGGACCCGGGGAGCTGTTTTTT.

The chain links TRBV9 to TRBJ1-6; TRBD1 is a possible D gene (6 bases). Germline CDR1 SGDLS, CDR2 YYNGEE. V lost 4 bases and J lost 8, with 16 bases in between. The CDR3 has 15 amino acids. In DNA, the CDR3 is TGTGCCAGCAGCTCACAGGGATTCGATTATTCACCCCTCCACTTT. Encoded protein: CASSSQGFDYSPLHF.

This chain joins TRBV11-2 and TRBJ2-7; TRBD2 is a possible D gene (5 bases). This CDR3 spans 13 amino acids. Between the trimmed V and J ends, which lost 3 bases and 0 bases, there was a span of 6 bases. The germline CDR1 and CDR2 sequences are SGHAT and FQNNGV. CDR3 DNA: TGTGCCAGCAGCTTGGGAGTCTCCTACGAGCAGTACTTC. Translation gives CASSLGVSYEQYF.

The chain has TRBV28 and TRBJ2-5; the match to TRBD2 covers 7 bases. The CDR3 consists of 13 residues. Germline V gives CDR1 MDHEN, CDR2 SYDVKM. V shed 5 bases, J shed 7 bases, and the junction held 7 bases outside the gene matches. In nucleotides, the CDR3 is TGTGCCAGCAGTCGAAGCGGGATCGGGACCCAGTACTTC. This translates into CASSRSGIGTQYF.

This sequence joins TRBV10-3 and TRBJ2-7; 11 bases fit TRBD2. CDR3 length: 18 residues. J lost 2 bases, V lost 4 bases, and 13 bases had no gene match. The germline gives CDR1 ENHRY, CDR2 SYGVKD. The CDR3 here is CAISAPLITSGSTYEQYF. CDR3 in DNA: TGTGCCATCAGTGCTCCCTTAATTACTAGCGGGAGCACCTACGAGCAGTACTTC.

The chain combines TRBV29-1 with TRBJ2-3, with D perhaps TRBD2 (7 bases). The CDR3 consists of 15 residues. CDR1 and CDR2 (germline): SQVTM, ANQGSEA. The ends were cut back, 4 bases at V and 4 bases at J, with 18 bases in the middle. In DNA form, the CDR3 reads TGCAGCGTTGCGGGGTCGGGGGGCGGTTCAGATACGCAGTATTTT. It encodes CSVAGSGGGSDTQYF.

CDR3 in amino acids: CATSAAPGSKDEQFF. The CDR3 nucleotides are TGTGCCACCAGTGCTGCCCCCGGGAGTAAGGATGAGCAGTTCTTC. The J gene is TRBJ2-1, the V gene TRBV24-1; D might be TRBD2 (6 bases). This CDR3 has 15 residues. CDR1 KGHDR and CDR2 SFDVKD come from the germline V gene. With 5 bases removed from V and 8 bases from J, the gap between germline ends came to 18 bases.

This clone was found a few times. This chain connects TRBV7-9 to TRBJ2-7; 8 bases are shared with TRBD1. The V gene's germline CDR1 is SEHNR and CDR2 FQNEAQ (reference sequence). The V and J ends lost 5 bases and 2 bases, in that order; junction bases with no gene match: 8. The length of the CDR3 is 15 residues. The CDR3 region is CASSLRQGKAYEQYF. CDR3 coding DNA: TGTGCCAGCAGCCTGCGACAGGGGAAGGCCTACGAGCAGTACTTC.

This sequence joins TRBV18 and TRBJ2-3, with D unresolved. Germline V CDR1 and CDR2: KGHSH, LQKENI. V lost 3 bases, J lost 2 bases, and 12 bases lay in between. The CDR3 runs 15 residues. CDR3 sequence (DNA): TGTGCCAGCTCACCTGCGTCTCTTACCACAGATACGCAGTATTTT. Amino acids: CASSPASLTTDTQYF.

The gene calls are TRBV9 and TRBJ2-5; D gene ambiguous. CDR3 length: 14 amino acids. V lost 0 bases, J lost 4 bases, and 10 bases lay in between. The germline V gene has CDR1 SGDLS and CDR2 YYNGEE. Here the CDR3 DNA reads TGTGCCAGCAGCGTAGGTGTGTCCCGAGAGACCCAGTACTTC. Translating it yields CASSVGVSRETQYF.

The chain has TRBV25-1 and TRBJ2-3; no reliable D call. Germline V gene sequence: CDR1 MGHDK, CDR2 SYGVNS. This CDR3 contains 14 residues. Trimming removed 5 bases from V and 1 base from J, with 10 bases in between. CDR3 sequence (DNA): TGTGCCAGCAGTAGACTGTTTGGCACAGATACGCAGTATTTT. It yields the protein CASSRLFGTDTQYF. Based on the CDR3 plus reference TRBV25-1 and TRBJ2-3, the full variable domain is EADIYQTPRYLVIGTGKKITLECSQTMGHDKMYWYQQDPGMELHLIHYSYGVNSTEKGDLSSESTVSRIRTEHFPLTLESARPSHTSQYLCASSRLFGTDTQYFGPGTRLTVL.

This rearrangement joins TRBV19 to TRBJ2-6, with D possibly TRBD2 on 6 matching bases. This CDR3 has 17 amino acids. Germline CDR1 is LNHDA and CDR2 is SQIVND (reference sequence). The V end was cut by 4 bases, the J end by 0 bases, with 13 bases between. CDR3 residues: CASSTYGGNSGANVLTF. In nucleotides, the CDR3 is TGTGCCAGTAGTACCTATGGCGGGAACTCTGGGGCCAACGTCCTGACTTTC.

In DNA form, the CDR3 reads TGTGCCAGCAGCTTAGAAGGGACTAGCGGGGGAGAGACAGATACGCAGTATTTT. Encoded protein: CASSLEGTSGGETDTQYF. The chain employs TRBV11-3 and TRBJ2-3, with 14 bases fitting TRBD2. Germline V gene data show CDR1 as SGHNT and CDR2 as YENEEA. The CDR3 extends over 18 amino acids. Trimming removed 0 bases from V and 3 bases from J; junction bases left unmatched: 5.

The genes are TRBV2 and TRBJ2-1; D is perhaps TRBD1 (6 bases). The CDR3 runs 16 residues. Trimming pared 3 bases from V and 6 bases from J, leaving 18 bases between. In germline, CDR1 is SNHLY, CDR2 FYNNEI. The CDR3 sequence is CASSDGQGRGGNEQFF. The CDR3 DNA reads TGTGCCAGCAGTGATGGTCAGGGTAGAGGGGGCAATGAGCAGTTCTTC.

The chain combines TRBV6-5 with TRBJ1-1; D call uncertain. Germline CDR1 is MNHEY and CDR2 is SVGAGI. This CDR3 has 14 residues. V lost 7 bases to trimming and J lost 2 bases, with 14 bases between them. CDR3 loop: CASTTAARNTEAFF. In nucleotides, the CDR3 is TGTGCCAGCACCACGGCGGCCCGAAACACTGAAGCTTTCTTT.

This clone was recorded once. The rearrangement joins TRBV5-1 to TRBJ1-4, with TRBD1 as a possible D gene (6 bases). This CDR3 has 15 amino acids. Looked up from germline, CDR1 is SGHRS and CDR2 is YFSETQ. Trimming shortened V by 2 bases and J by 8 bases, and 16 bases separated the two germline ends. The CDR3 sequence: CASSLRQGSGEKLFF. In DNA form, the CDR3 reads TGCGCCAGCAGCTTAAGGCAGGGGAGTGGAGAAAAACTGTTTTTT.

The chain combines TRBV21-1 with TRBJ1-1; TRBD1 was called by the table and not checked on the DNA. TRBV21-1 is given as a pseudogene. This CDR3 comprises 10 residues. CDR3 DNA sequence: TGTGCCAGCCATAACACTGAAGCTTTCTTT. Its protein product is CASHNTEAFF.

V usage is TRBV27 and J usage is TRBJ2-5, with D maybe TRBD2 (5 bases). Looked up from germline, CDR1 is MNHEY and CDR2 is SMNVEV (reference sequence). The CDR3 covers 14 residues. V lost 7 bases, J lost 1 base, and 13 bases lay in between. CDR3 bases: TGTGCCAGCAAGCCACTAGGCAGCCAAGAGACCCAGTACTTC. It is translated as CASKPLGSQETQYF.

This clone appeared once. This chain connects TRBV28 to TRBJ2-3; possibly TRBD2 for D (5 bases). The germline gives CDR1 MDHEN, CDR2 SYDVKM. This CDR3 has 13 residues. Trimming pared 4 bases from V and 3 bases from J, leaving 8 bases between. This chain's CDR3 is CASSSPGTDTQYF. CDR3 in DNA: TGTGCCAGCAGTTCACCGGGGACAGATACGCAGTATTTT.

This clone was counted many times. The rearrangement joins TRBV27 to TRBJ2-5; the D gene is possibly TRBD2 (6 bases). Per germline, CDR1 MNHEY and CDR2 SMNVEV (reference sequence). CDR3 length equals 13 residues. The V gene lost 6 bases and the J gene lost 0 bases, with 8 bases spanning the gap. This CDR3 is CASREGNQETQYF. For the CDR3, the DNA is TGTGCCAGCAGGGAGGGGAACCAAGAGACCCAGTACTTC.